This T cell receptor beta chain derives from a study of cytomegalovirus exposure and HLA in healthy donors. Findings of the study overall: With further analysis later on, most CMV-associated TCR beta chains appeared HLA-restricted. The study reported that TCR beta sequences accurately predicted HLA-A and HLA-B alleles in most subjects.

It was with 60 Vbeta and 13 Jbeta primers that the PCR ran. Assay: immunoSEQ multiplex PCR; the TCRdb copy retains only in-frame clones and omits some. The data hold about 100,000 clones, with 60% to 75% observed a single time. As concerns this clone: No antigen is known for it.

Per germline, CDR1 GTSNPN and CDR2 SVGIG (reference sequence). The CDR3 has 14 amino acids. V lost 3 bases and J 9 bases, leaving 15 bases between the germline ends. Sequencing was carried out using PBMCs. This TCR derives from a man aged 50 to 59 in good health and CMV-seronegative. V and J are TRBV30 and TRBJ1-6; no reliable D call. As DNA, the CDR3 is TGTGCCTGGAGAGAACCCGCTAGCCCTTCACCCCTCCACTTT. Its protein is CAWREPASPSPLHF.